Below, 17 T cell receptor beta chains from the same sample are listed, as sequenced in a study of T cell repertoires in cytomegalovirus infection. TCRdb re-derived calls from the reads in MiXCR, one entry per CDR3 protein. The table lists about 700,000 distinct CDR3 sequences, around 31% of them singletons, with roughly 18% in the top ten. For these receptors, no antigen is known. Here the sequenced sample was cultured PBMCs, taken from culture after CMV antigen stimulation. These receptor sequences come from a human donor in good health (CMV status not recorded). Some clones in this sample may be carry-over from other donors' samples.

This sequence joins TRBV5-1 and TRBJ2-1; 8 nucleotides match TRBD1. From germline, CDR1 is SGHRS and CDR2 YFSETQ. This CDR3 contains 14 residues. The trim removed 4 bases at V and 7 bases at J, leaving 7 bases unmatched. The CDR3 DNA sequence: TGCGCCAGCAGCACAGGGACAGGACAGAATGAGCAGTTCTTC. Translated, it gives CASSTGTGQNEQFF.

This chain connects TRBV2 to TRBJ2-3, with a weak D call TRBD2 (6 bases). The CDR3 is made up of 15 amino acids. The germline CDR1 and CDR2 sequences are SNHLY and FYNNEI. Trimming removed 6 bases from V and 5 bases from J, with 18 bases in between. Here the CDR3 reads CASSRSATGEDTQYF. Here the CDR3 DNA reads TGTGCCAGCAGCCGTAGCGCGACGGGGGAAGATACGCAGTATTTT.

J is TRBJ1-5 and V is TRBV6-2 or TRBV6-3; 9 bases fit TRBD1. Per the germline V gene, CDR1 is MNHEY and CDR2 is SVGEGT. The CDR3 spans 17 residues. J gave up 3 bases and V 6 bases, and 12 bases lay outside the gene matches. The CDR3 DNA is TGTGCCAGCAGGCCGGGACAGGGATTCTTTATCAATCAGCCCCAGCATTTT. The encoded protein is CASRPGQGFFINQPQHF.

This chain uses TRBV4-2 with TRBJ1-2; D is unresolved. The V and J ends lost 0 bases and 5 bases respectively, with 13 bases between them. The germline CDR1 and CDR2 sequences are LGHNA and YNFKEQ. The CDR3 is 15 residues long. The CDR3 loop reads CASSQDRTELYGYTF. CDR3 bases: TGTGCCAGCAGCCAAGATCGAACAGAACTTTATGGCTACACCTTC.

The CDR3 sequence is CASTADVGSGNTIYF. CDR3 DNA: TGTGCCAGCACCGCTGACGTCGGCTCTGGAAACACCATATATTTT. This sequence joins TRBV7-1 and TRBJ1-3; D is unclear. TRBV7-1 is filed as an ORF, its function uncertain. Trimming cost V 7 bases and J 0 bases, with 13 bases left between them. The CDR3 totals 15 residues.

V and J are TRBV20-1 and TRBJ1-6; possible D gene TRBD1, 5 bases. Germline V gene data show CDR1 as DFQATT and CDR2 as SNEGSKA (reference sequence). This CDR3 is built from 17 residues. V shed 3 bases and J shed 5 bases, with 20 bases lying between them. CDR3 nucleotide sequence: TGCAGTGCTAGGGGGGGGAAACACAAACTAAATAATTCACCCCTCCACTTT. Translating it yields CSARGGKHKLNNSPLHF.

The rearrangement joins TRBV7-6 to TRBJ1-3, with D perhaps matching TRBD1 (5 bases). V lost 5 bases and J 1 base, leaving 12 bases between the germline ends. Germline CDR1 is SGHVS and CDR2 is FNYEAQ. The CDR3 has 15 amino acids. CDR3 coding DNA: TGTGCCAGCAGCCCCTTCGGGGGGTCTGGAAACACCATATATTTT. It specifies CASSPFGGSGNTIYF. The complete variable domain, with remaining parts taken from reference TRBV7-6 and TRBJ1-3, reads GAGVSQSPRYKVTKRGQDVALRCDPISGHVSLYWYRQALGQGPEFLTYFNYEAQQDKSGLPNDRFSAERPEGSISTLTIQRTEQRDSAMYRCASSPFGGSGNTIYFGEGSWLTVV.

V gene TRBV11-2 combines with J gene TRBJ2-1; TRBD2 is a possible D gene (6 bases). The V and J ends lost 0 bases and 9 bases respectively, with 12 bases between them. This CDR3 has 14 residues. Per the germline V gene, CDR1 is SGHAT and CDR2 is FQNNGV. The CDR3 DNA sequence: TGTGCCAGCAGCTTAGAGGAGGGGTATACTGAGCAGTTCTTC. Translation gives CASSLEEGYTEQFF.

This clonotype was detected a few times. The J gene is TRBJ1-4, the V gene TRBV7-6; possible D gene TRBD1, 5 bases. The germline V and J ends were trimmed by 0 bases and 8 bases, with 10 bases remaining between them. Germline V gene sequence: CDR1 SGHVS, CDR2 FNYEAQ. The CDR3 totals 14 residues. The DNA of the CDR3 is TGTGCCAGCAGCTTAGCGGGGACCCTCGAAAAACTGTTTTTT. It yields the protein CASSLAGTLEKLFF.

This clonotype has a count of ten or more. CDR3 nucleotide sequence: TGTGCCAGCAGCTACCCGGGCGGCGAGCAGTACTTC. Protein sequence: CASSYPGGEQYF. This chain joins TRBV7-8 and TRBJ2-7; D uncertain. Deletions cut 4 bases from V and 6 bases from J, with 10 bases between. CDR3 length equals 12 residues. The germline V gene encodes CDR1 SGHVS and CDR2 FQNEAQ.

This chain connects TRBV20-1 to TRBJ2-7, with TRBD2 matching 8 bases. After removal of 5 bases from V and 5 bases from J, the junction contained 5 bases not matched to a gene. This CDR3 comprises 12 residues. Germline V CDR1 and CDR2: DFQATT, SNEGSKA (reference sequence). The CDR3 sequence: CSARGGLDEQYF. In DNA, the CDR3 is TGCAGTGCTCGCGGGGGGTTGGACGAGCAGTACTTC.

The chain links TRBV4-3 to TRBJ2-3, with 10 bases matching TRBD2. The CDR3 is made up of 15 amino acids. Trimming removed 1 base from V and 6 bases from J; junction bases left unmatched: 4. Germline CDR1 and CDR2: LGHNA and YSLEER. The CDR3 reads CASSQGSSGRDTQYF. In DNA, the CDR3 is TGCGCCAGCAGCCAAGGAAGTAGCGGGAGGGATACGCAGTATTTT.

V and J are TRBV2 and TRBJ1-2; D remains ambiguous. Trimming left V 8 bases short and J 6 bases short, with 19 bases between. The germline CDR1 and CDR2 sequences are SNHLY and FYNNEI. CDR3 length: 14 amino acids. This chain's CDR3 is CASSKRHQEDGYTF. The CDR3 DNA sequence: TGTGCCAGCTCTAAAAGACACCAAGAAGATGGCTACACCTTC. The full variable domain, its missing parts supplied by reference TRBV2 and TRBJ1-2, is EPEVTQTPSHQVTQMGQEVILRCVPISNHLYFYWYRQILGQKVEFLVSFYNNEISEKSEIFDDQFSVERPDGSNFTLKIRSTKLEDSAMYFCASSKRHQEDGYTFGSGTRLTVV.

This clonotype came up a few times. V gene TRBV4-1 combines with J gene TRBJ2-1, with D tentatively TRBD1 or TRBD2 (6 bases each). CDR3 size: 17 residues. V shed 4 bases and J shed 3 bases, with 19 bases lying between them. Germline CDR1 and CDR2: MGHRA and YSYEKL. The CDR3 bases are TGCGCCAGCAGCCCGCCCAGCGGGCAGGGGAACTACAATGAGCAGTTCTTC. Protein product: CASSPPSGQGNYNEQFF.

This clonotype has only a few counts. J is TRBJ1-2 and V is TRBV19; D is uncertain. CDR1 and CDR2 (germline): LNHDA, SQIVND (reference sequence). This CDR3 spans 11 amino acids. V shed 8 bases and J shed 3 bases, with 7 bases lying between them. The CDR3 protein is CASAQYYGYTF. CDR3 nucleotides: TGTGCCAGTGCACAATACTATGGCTACACCTTC.

The V and J genes are TRBV7-2 and TRBJ2-5; D perhaps matches TRBD1 (6 bases). V lost 5 bases and J lost 5, with 12 bases in between. CDR3 length: 13 amino acids. Germline CDR1 is SGHTA and CDR2 is FQGNSA. CDR3 sequence (DNA): TGTGCCAGCAGCGTCGGACAGCGGGAGACCCAGTACTTC. As protein: CASSVGQRETQYF.

The chain recombines TRBV7-2 with TRBJ2-1; 9 nucleotides match TRBD1. V lost 1 base and J lost 3; bases outside the gene matches: 4. CDR1 and CDR2 (germline): SGHTA, FQGNSA. The CDR3 consists of 16 residues. In DNA form, the CDR3 reads TGTGCCAGCAGCTTAGAGGGACAGGGTTACTACAATGAGCAGTTCTTC. Translation gives CASSLEGQGYYNEQFF.